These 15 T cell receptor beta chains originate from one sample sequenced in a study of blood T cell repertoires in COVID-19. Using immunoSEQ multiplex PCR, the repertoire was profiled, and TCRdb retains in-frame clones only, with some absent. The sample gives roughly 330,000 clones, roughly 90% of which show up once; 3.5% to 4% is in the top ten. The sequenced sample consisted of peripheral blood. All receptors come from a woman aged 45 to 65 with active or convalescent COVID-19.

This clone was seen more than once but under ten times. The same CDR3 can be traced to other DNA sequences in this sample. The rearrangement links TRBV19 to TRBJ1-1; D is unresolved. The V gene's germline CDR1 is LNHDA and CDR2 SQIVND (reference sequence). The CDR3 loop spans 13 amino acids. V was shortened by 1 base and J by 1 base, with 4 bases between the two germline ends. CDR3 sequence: CASSIVRNTEAFF. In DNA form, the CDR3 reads TGTGCCAGTAGTATAGTCAGGAACACTGAAGCTTTCTTT.

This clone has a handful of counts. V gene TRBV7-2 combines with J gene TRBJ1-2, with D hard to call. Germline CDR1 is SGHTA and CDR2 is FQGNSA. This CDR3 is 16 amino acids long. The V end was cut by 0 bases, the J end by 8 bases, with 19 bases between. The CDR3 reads CASSLASGNSGGGYTF. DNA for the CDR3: TGTGCCAGCAGCTTAGCTTCGGGAAATTCTGGAGGCGGCTACACCTTC. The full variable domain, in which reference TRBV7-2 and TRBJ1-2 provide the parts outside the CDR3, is GAGVSQSPSNKVTEKGKDVELRCDPISGHTALYWYRQSLGQGLEFLIYFQGNSAPDKSGLPSDRFSAERTGGSVSTLTIQRTQQEDSAVYLCASSLASGNSGGGYTFGSGTRLTVV.

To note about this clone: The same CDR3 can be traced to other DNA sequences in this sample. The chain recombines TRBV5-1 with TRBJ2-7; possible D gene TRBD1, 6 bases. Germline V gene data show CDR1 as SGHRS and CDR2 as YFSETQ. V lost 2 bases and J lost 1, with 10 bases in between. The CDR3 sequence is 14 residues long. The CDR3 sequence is CASSLAQGSYEQYF. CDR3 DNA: TGCGCCAGCAGCTTAGCTCAGGGGTCCTACGAGCAGTACTTC.

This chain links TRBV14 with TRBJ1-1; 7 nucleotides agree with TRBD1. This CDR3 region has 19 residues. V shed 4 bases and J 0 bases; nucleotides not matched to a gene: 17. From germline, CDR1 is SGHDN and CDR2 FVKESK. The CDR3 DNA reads TGTGCCAGCAGCCCCACTCGGGACAGCCAGAATAGGATGAACACTGAAGCTTTCTTT. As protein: CASSPTRDSQNRMNTEAFF. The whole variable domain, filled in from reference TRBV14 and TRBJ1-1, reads EAGVTQFPSHSVIEKGQTVTLRCDPISGHDNLYWYRRVMGKEIKFLLHFVKESKQDESGMPNNRFLAERTGGTYSTLKVQPAELEDSGVYFCASSPTRDSQNRMNTEAFFGQGTRLTVV.

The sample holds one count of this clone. The CDR3: CASSLRGIHGYTF. CDR3 DNA: TGTGCCAGCAGTTTACGAGGAATCCATGGCTACACCTTC. J is TRBJ1-2 and V is TRBV28, with no clear D. The CDR3 has 13 residues. Looked up from germline, CDR1 is MDHEN and CDR2 is SYDVKM. Trimming removed 2 bases from V and 6 bases from J, with 10 bases in between.

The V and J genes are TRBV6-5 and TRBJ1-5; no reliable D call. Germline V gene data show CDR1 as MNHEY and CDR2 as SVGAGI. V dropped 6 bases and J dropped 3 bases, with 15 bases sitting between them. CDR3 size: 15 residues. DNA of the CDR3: TGTGCCAGCAGACTACTCCCCAGCTCCAATCAGCCCCAGCATTTT. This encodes CASRLLPSSNQPQHF.

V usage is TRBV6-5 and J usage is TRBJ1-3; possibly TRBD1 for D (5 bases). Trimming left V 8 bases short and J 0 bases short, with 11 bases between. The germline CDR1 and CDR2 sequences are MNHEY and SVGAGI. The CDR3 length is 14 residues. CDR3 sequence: CASGQPGSGNTIYF. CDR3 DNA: TGTGCCAGCGGACAACCAGGCTCTGGAAACACCATATATTTT.

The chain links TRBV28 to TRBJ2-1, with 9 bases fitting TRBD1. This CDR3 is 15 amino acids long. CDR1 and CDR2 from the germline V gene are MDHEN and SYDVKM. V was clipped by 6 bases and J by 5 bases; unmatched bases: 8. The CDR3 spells CASREPGQGNNEQFF. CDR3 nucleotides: TGTGCCAGCAGGGAACCGGGACAGGGTAACAATGAGCAGTTCTTC.

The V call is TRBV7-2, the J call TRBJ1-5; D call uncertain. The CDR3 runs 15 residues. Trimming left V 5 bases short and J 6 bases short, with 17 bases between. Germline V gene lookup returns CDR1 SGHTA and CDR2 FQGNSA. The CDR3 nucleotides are TGTGCCAGCAGCCCGGGGTATACTGTCATTCAGCCCCAGCATTTT. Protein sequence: CASSPGYTVIQPQHF. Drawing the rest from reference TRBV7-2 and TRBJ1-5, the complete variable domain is GAGVSQSPSNKVTEKGKDVELRCDPISGHTALYWYRQSLGQGLEFLIYFQGNSAPDKSGLPSDRFSAERTGGSVSTLTIQRTQQEDSAVYLCASSPGYTVIQPQHFGDGTRLSIL.

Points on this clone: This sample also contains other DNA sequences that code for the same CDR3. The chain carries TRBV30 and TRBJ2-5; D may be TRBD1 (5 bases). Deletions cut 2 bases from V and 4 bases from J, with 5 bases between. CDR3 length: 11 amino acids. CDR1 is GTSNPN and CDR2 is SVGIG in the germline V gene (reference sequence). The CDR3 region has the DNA TGTGCCTGGAGTCAGGGAGAGACCCAGTACTTC. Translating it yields CAWSQGETQYF.

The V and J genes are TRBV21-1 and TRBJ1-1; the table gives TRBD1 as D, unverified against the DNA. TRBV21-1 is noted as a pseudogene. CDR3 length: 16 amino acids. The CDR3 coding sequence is TGTGCCAGCAGGGAAAAAAGGGGTTTTGGGGATGCTGAAGCTTTCTTT. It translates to CASREKRGFGDAEAFF.

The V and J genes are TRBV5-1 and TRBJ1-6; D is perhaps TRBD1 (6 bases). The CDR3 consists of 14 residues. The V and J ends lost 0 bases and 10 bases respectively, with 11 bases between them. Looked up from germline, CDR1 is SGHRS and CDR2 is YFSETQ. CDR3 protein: CASSLVSGESPLHF. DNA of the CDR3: TGCGCCAGCAGCTTGGTGTCAGGGGAATCACCCCTCCACTTT.

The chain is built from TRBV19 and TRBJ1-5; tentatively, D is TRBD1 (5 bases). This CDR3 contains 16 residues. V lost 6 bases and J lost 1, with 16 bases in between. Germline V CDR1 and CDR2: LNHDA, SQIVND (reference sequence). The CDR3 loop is CASRGRGGASNQPQHF. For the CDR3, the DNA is TGTGCCAGTAGGGGACGGGGGGGTGCGAGCAATCAGCCCCAGCATTTT.

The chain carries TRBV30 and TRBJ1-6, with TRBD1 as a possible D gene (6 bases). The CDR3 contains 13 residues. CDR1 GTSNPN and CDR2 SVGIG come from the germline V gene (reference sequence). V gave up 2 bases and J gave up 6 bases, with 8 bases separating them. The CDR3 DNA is TGTGCCTGGAGTAGGACAGCTAATTCACCCCTCCACTTT. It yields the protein CAWSRTANSPLHF.

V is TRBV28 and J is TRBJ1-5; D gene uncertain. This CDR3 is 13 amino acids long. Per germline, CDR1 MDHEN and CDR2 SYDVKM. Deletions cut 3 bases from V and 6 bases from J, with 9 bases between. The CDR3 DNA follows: TGTGCCAGCAGTTTTATGGGAGTTCAGCCCCAGCATTTT. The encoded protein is CASSFMGVQPQHF.